The TCR beta chain under discussion was sequenced for a study of blood T cells in healthy people across ages. PCR was performed a second time for about 6 to 12 cycles using a sample-barcoded 5' primer and a J-beta primer mix. TCRdb recomputed calls from the 5' RACE reads with MiXCR, one row per CDR3 protein. The sample holds around 970,000 distinct CDR3 sequences, just over 50% seen once. V lost 6 bases and J lost 10, with 14 bases in between. Germline V CDR1 and CDR2: MNHNS, SASEGT. CDR3 size: 12 residues. This clonotype was counted a few times. This TCR came from a woman in her fifties or sixties in good health. This chain connects TRBV6-1 to TRBJ2-3; D unresolved. Sequencing was done on a sample of blood. CDR3 residues: CASSLIEKAQYF. The DNA of the CDR3 is TGTGCCAGCAGCCTGATCGAGAAAGCGCAGTATTTT.